The rows below give T cell receptor beta chains drawn from one sample of a study of cytomegalovirus exposure and HLA in healthy donors. Assay: immunoSEQ multiplex PCR; the TCRdb copy retains only in-frame clones and omits some. The table includes about 120,000 clones, approximately 81% detected once. Sequenced sample: PBMCs. Receptor source: a woman aged 35 to 49 in good health and CMV-seronegative. Each CDR3 is given with its conserved first and last residue. D genes are given only for firm matches. Not every row has a clone size; where given, it reads once, few, many or a size class.

>NA|TRBJ1-6|NA|TRBV11-2
TGTGCCAGCAGCCTATATAATTCACCCCTCCACTTT
CASSLYNSPLHF
>once|TRBJ1-2|NA|TRBV4-2
TGTGCCAGCAGCCAGCAGGAGGGGCTCCTATATGGCTACACCTTC
CASSQQEGLLYGYTF
>NA|TRBJ2-1|TRBD2|TRBV2
TGTGCCAGCAGTGAAAGGGTAGCGGGGGGGCCACGCAATGAGCAGTTCTTC
CASSERVAGGPRNEQFF
>NA|TRBJ2-3|TRBD2|TRBV7-9
TGTGCCAGCAGCTTAAGTGGGAGGGACACAGATACGCAGTATTTT
CASSLSGRDTDTQYF
>NA|TRBJ1-1|TRBD1|TRBV19
TGTGCCAGTAACTTTCGGACAGGGAGGAACACTGAAGCTTTCTTT
CASNFRTGRNTEAFF
>once|TRBJ1-2|TRBD1|TRBV18
TGTGCCAGCTCACCGGAACAGGGGGCGCAAGGCTACACCTTC
CASSPEQGAQGYTF
>NA|TRBJ1-1|NA|TRBV7-8
TGTGCCAGCAGCTTAAAGAGGGTATTGAACACTGAAGCTTTCTTT
CASSLKRVLNTEAFF
>NA|TRBJ2-7|NA|TRBV11-3
TGTGCCAGCAGCTTAGGAACTAGCTCCCGGGGCGAGCAGTACTTC
CASSLGTSSRGEQYF
>NA|TRBJ2-1|TRBD2|TRBV7-2
TGTGCCAGCAGGCCAAGCGGGGGATCCTACAATGAGCAGTTCTTC
CASRPSGGSYNEQFF
>once|TRBJ1-1|NA|TRBV30
TGTGCCTGGAGCGGGGGGCAGGGAACTGAAGCTTTCTTT
CAWSGGQGTEAFF
>NA|TRBJ2-3|TRBD2|TRBV4-3
TGCGCCAGCAGCCAGACCCTGTTGGGAGGGGCCACAGATACGCAGTATTTT
CASSQTLLGGATDTQYF
>NA|TRBJ1-2|NA|TRBV7-2
TGTGCCAGCAGCTTAGAATGGGGGGGACCGTATGGCTACACCTTC
CASSLEWGGPYGYTF
>few|TRBJ2-5|TRBD2|TRBV7-3
TGTGCCAGCAGCCCCGCGCTAGCGGGAGAACGTGGGACCCAGTACTTC
CASSPALAGERGTQYF
>NA|TRBJ1-2|NA|TRBV19
TGTGCCAGTAGTATAGTGTCAGGGCCCCCCTATGGCTACACCTTC
CASSIVSGPPYGYTF
>NA|TRBJ2-3|NA|TRBV10-3
TGTGCCATCAGCGATCCAGGCAAAAGCACAGATACGCAGTATTTT
CAISDPGKSTDTQYF
>NA|TRBJ2-7|NA|TRBV2
TGTGCCAGCACGTACTCGCAGGCCTCCTACGAGCAGTACTTC
CASTYSQASYEQYF
>NA|TRBJ1-2|TRBD1|TRBV6-6
TGTGCCAGCAGCATAGGACAGGGGATCGATGGCTACACCTTC
CASSIGQGIDGYTF
>NA|TRBJ2-7|NA|TRBV19
TGTGCCAGTAGTATAACTGAACAAACGGGCGAGCAGTACTTC
CASSITEQTGEQYF
>NA|TRBJ1-1|NA|TRBV5-1
TGCGCCAGCAGCGTCCATCAGGGGCTCCTGGTGAACACTGAAGCTTTCTTT
CASSVHQGLLVNTEAFF
>few|TRBJ2-7|NA|TRBV5-6
TGTGCCAGCAGCGTCCGGGACTACGAGCAGTACTTC
CASSVRDYEQYF
>NA|TRBJ1-2|NA|TRBV6-1
TGTGCCAGCAATCCAGGGATCTATGGCTACACCTTC
CASNPGIYGYTF